This TCR beta chain was identified in a study of shared clonotypes between healthy human individuals. Overall study context: The donor group consisted of a couple of women and three men, aged 18 to 49. Overall study results and limits: Shared across several donors were around 5% of the naive CD4 clonotypes.

In germline, CDR1 is SGHRS, CDR2 YFSETQ. J was trimmed by 4 bases and V by 4 bases; bases with no gene match: 5. This CDR3 is 14 amino acids long. This table comes from immunoSEQ multiplex PCR, and its TCRdb copy is limited to in-frame clones, with some not included. The sample carries about 2.3 million clones, about nine tenths recorded once. On this clone: The antigen remains unidentified.

CD45RA+ naive and CD45RA-negative memory subsets were separated from CD4+ cells. The chain employs TRBV5-1 and TRBJ2-7, with 10 bases matching TRBD1. Material for sequencing was naive CD4+ T cells from PBMCs. The subset was: CD45RA+ positively selected. The sequence derives from a young man in good health. Some clones in this sample may be carry-over from other donors' samples. CDR3 in DNA: TGCGCCAGCAGCCCCGGGGACAGGGGATACGAGCAGTACTTC. Translated, it gives CASSPGDRGYEQYF.